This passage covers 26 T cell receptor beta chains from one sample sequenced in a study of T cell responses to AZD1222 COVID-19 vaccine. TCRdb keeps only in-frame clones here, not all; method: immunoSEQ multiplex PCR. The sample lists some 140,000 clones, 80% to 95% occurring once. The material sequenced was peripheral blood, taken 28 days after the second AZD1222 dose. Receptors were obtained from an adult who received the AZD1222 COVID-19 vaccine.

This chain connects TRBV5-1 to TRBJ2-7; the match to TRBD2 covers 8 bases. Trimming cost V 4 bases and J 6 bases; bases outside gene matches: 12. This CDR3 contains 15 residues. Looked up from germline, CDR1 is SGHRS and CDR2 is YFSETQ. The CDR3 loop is CASSPNSGLGGEQYF. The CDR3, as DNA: TGCGCCAGCAGCCCCAATTCGGGACTAGGCGGCGAGCAGTACTTC.

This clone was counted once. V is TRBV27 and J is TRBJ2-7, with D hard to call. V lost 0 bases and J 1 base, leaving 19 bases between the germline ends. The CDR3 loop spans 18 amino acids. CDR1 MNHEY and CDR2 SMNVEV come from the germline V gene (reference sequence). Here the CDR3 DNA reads TGTGCCAGCAGTTTATCCCCCCGCGGCGGACCGTCTTCCTACGAGCAGTACTTC. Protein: CASSLSPRGGPSSYEQYF.

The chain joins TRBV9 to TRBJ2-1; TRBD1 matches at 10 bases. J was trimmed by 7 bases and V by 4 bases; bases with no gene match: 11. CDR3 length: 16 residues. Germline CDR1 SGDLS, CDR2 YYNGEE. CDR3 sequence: CASSPSGTGARNEQFF. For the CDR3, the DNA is TGTGCCAGCAGCCCTTCCGGGACAGGGGCAAGGAATGAGCAGTTCTTC. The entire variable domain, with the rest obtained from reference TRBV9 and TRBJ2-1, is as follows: DSGVTQTPKHLITATGQRVTLRCSPRSGDLSVYWYQQSLDQGLQFLIQYYNGEERAKGNILERFSAQQFPDLHSELNLSSLELGDSALYFCASSPSGTGARNEQFFGPGTRLTVL.

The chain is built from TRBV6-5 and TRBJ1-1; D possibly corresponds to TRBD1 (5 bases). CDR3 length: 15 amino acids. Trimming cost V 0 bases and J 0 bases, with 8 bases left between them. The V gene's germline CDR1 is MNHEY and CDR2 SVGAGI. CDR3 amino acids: CASSYSRGVNTEAFF. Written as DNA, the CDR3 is TGTGCCAGCAGTTACTCCCGGGGGGTGAACACTGAAGCTTTCTTT.

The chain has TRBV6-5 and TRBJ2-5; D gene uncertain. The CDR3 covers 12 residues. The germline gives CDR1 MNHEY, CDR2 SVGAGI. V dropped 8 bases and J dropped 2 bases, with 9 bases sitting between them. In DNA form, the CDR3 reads TGTGCCAGCGGCGATTTTCAAGAGACCCAGTACTTC. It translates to CASGDFQETQYF.

The CDR3 bases are TGTGCCAGCAGCCAACTGCCCGGGACAGACGCTGAAGCTTTCTTT. Its translation is CASSQLPGTDAEAFF. The chain recombines TRBV7-6 with TRBJ1-1; 7 bases align to TRBD1. The CDR3 is made up of 15 amino acids. Germline V CDR1 and CDR2: SGHVS, FNYEAQ. Trimming at V came to 5 bases and at J to 6 bases, leaving 12 bases not matched to a gene. Using reference TRBV7-6 and TRBJ1-1 for the parts outside the CDR3, the full variable domain is GAGVSQSPRYKVTKRGQDVALRCDPISGHVSLYWYRQALGQGPEFLTYFNYEAQQDKSGLPNDRFSAERPEGSISTLTIQRTEQRDSAMYRCASSQLPGTDAEAFFGQGTRLTVV.

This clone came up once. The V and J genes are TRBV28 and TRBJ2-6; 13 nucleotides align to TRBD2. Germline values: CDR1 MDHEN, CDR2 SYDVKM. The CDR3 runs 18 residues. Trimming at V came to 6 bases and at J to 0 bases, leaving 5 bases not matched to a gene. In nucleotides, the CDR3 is TGTGCCAGCAGAGAACTAGCGGGGGGGCACTCTGGGGCCAACGTCCTGACTTTC. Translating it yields CASRELAGGHSGANVLTF.

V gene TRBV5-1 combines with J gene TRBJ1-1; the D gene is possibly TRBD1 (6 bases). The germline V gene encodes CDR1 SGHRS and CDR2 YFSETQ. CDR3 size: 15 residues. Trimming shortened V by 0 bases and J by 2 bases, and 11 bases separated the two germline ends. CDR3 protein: CASSLGGHGNTEAFF. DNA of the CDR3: TGCGCCAGCAGCTTGGGGGGGCACGGAAACACTGAAGCTTTCTTT.

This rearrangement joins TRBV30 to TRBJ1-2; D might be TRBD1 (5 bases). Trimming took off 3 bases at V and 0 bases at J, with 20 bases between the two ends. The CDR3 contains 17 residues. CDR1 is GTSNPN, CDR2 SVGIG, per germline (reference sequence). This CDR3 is CAWRTPGTAKANYGYTF. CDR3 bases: TGTGCCTGGAGGACCCCGGGGACGGCTAAGGCTAACTATGGCTACACCTTC.

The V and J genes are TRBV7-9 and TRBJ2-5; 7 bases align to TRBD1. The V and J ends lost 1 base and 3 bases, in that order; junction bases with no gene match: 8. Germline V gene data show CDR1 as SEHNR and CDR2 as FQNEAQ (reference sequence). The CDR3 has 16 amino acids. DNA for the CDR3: TGTGCCAGCAGCTTAGGATTTAGGGACAGTAAAGAGACCCAGTACTTC. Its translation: CASSLGFRDSKETQYF.

The CDR3 sequence is CASTSRDRTYGYTF. CDR3 nucleotide sequence: TGCGCCAGCACGTCCAGGGACAGAACCTATGGCTACACCTTC. The chain links TRBV5-1 to TRBJ1-2; TRBD1 aligns across 7 bases. The germline V gene has CDR1 SGHRS and CDR2 YFSETQ. The CDR3 has 14 residues. The ends lost 6 bases at V and 4 bases at J; junction bases unmatched: 9.

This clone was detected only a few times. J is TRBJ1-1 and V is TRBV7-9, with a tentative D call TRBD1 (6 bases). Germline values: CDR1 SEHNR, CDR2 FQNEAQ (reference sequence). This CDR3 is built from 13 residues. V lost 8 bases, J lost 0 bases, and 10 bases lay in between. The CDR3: CASWTEMNTEAFF. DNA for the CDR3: TGTGCCAGCTGGACAGAAATGAACACTGAAGCTTTCTTT.

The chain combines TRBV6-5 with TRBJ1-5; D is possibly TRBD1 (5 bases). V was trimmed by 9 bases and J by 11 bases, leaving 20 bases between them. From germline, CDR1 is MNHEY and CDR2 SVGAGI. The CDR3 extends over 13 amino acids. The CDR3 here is CARIAGPAVAQHF. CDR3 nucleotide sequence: TGTGCCAGGATAGCAGGGCCCGCCGTGGCCCAGCATTTT.

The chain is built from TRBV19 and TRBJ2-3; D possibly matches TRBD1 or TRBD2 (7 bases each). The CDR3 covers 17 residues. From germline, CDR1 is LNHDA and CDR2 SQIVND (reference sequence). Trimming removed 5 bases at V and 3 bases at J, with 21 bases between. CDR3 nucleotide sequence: TGTGCCAGTAGTCAAGTAAAACAGGGGCGGGGGACAGATACGCAGTATTTT. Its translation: CASSQVKQGRGTDTQYF.

As DNA, the CDR3 is TGTGCCAGTAGTATTACTCCAGGGAGAGGCGAAAAACTGTTTTTT. Residues: CASSITPGRGEKLFF. The J gene is TRBJ1-4, the V gene TRBV19; tentatively, D is TRBD1 (5 bases). Germline CDR1 and CDR2: LNHDA and SQIVND (reference sequence). V was trimmed by 3 bases and J by 8 bases, leaving 16 bases between them. This CDR3 has 15 residues.

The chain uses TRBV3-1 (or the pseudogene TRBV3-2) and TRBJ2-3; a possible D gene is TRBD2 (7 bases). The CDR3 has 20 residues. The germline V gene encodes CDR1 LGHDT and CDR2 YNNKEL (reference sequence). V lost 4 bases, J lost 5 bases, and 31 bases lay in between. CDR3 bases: TGTGCCAGCAGCCCCCCCCCTCTGCTGGCGGGGGCTGAAATCATAGATACGCAGTATTTT. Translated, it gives CASSPPPLLAGAEIIDTQYF.

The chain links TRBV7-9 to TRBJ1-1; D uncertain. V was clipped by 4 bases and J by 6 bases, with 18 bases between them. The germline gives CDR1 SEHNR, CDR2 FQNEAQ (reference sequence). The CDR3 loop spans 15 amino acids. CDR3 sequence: CASSSDPGVNPEAFF. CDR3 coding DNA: TGTGCCAGCAGCTCCGACCCCGGGGTTAACCCTGAAGCTTTCTTT.

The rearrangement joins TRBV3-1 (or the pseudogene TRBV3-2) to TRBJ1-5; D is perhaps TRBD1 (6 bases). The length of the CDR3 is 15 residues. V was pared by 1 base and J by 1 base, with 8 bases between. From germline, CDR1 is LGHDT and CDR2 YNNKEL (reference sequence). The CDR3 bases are TGTGCCAGCAGCCAAGGACAGGTGAGCAATCAGCCCCAGCATTTT. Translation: CASSQGQVSNQPQHF.

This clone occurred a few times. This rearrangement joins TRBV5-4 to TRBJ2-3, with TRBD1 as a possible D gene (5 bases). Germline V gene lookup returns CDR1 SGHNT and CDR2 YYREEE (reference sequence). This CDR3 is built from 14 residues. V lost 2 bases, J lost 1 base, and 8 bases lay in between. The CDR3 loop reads CASSLKQGTDTQYF. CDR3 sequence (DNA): TGTGCCAGCAGCTTAAAACAGGGCACAGATACGCAGTATTTT.

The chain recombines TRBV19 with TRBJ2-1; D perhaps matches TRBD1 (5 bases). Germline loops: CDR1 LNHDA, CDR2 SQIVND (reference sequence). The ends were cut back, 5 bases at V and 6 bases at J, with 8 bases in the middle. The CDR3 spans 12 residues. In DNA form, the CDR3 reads TGTGCCAGTAGTGGTGACAGCAATGAGCAGTTCTTC. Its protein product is CASSGDSNEQFF. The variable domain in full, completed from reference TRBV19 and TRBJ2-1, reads DGGITQSPKYLFRKEGQNVTLSCEQNLNHDAMYWYRQDPGQGLRLIYYSQIVNDFQKGDIAEGYSVSREKKESFPLTVTSAQKNPTAFYLCASSGDSNEQFFGPGTRLTVL.

The CDR3 loop reads CASRPDSSGNTIYF. In DNA, the CDR3 is TGTGCCAGCAGGCCGGACAGCTCTGGAAACACCATATATTTT. The rearrangement joins TRBV3-1 (or the pseudogene TRBV3-2) to TRBJ1-3; possible D gene TRBD1, 6 bases. V was cut by 6 bases and J by 0 bases, with 9 bases left in between. This CDR3 is 14 amino acids long. Germline CDR1 and CDR2: LGHDT and YNNKEL (reference sequence).

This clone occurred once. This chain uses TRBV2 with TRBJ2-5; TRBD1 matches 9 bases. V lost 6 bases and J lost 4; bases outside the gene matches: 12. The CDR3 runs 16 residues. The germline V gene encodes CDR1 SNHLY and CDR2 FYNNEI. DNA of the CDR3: TGTGCCAGCAGGGTCCTCTGGGGGACAGGGCGAGAGACCCAGTACTTC. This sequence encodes CASRVLWGTGRETQYF. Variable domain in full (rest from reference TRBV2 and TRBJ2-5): EPEVTQTPSHQVTQMGQEVILRCVPISNHLYFYWYRQILGQKVEFLVSFYNNEISEKSEIFDDQFSVERPDGSNFTLKIRSTKLEDSAMYFCASRVLWGTGRETQYFGPGTRLLVL.

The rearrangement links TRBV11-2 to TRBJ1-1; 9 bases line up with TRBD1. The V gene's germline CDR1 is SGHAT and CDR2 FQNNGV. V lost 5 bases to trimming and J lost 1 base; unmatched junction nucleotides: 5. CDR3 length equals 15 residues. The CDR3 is CASSGGQGRNTEAFF. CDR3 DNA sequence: TGTGCCAGCAGCGGGGGACAGGGACGGAACACTGAAGCTTTCTTT.

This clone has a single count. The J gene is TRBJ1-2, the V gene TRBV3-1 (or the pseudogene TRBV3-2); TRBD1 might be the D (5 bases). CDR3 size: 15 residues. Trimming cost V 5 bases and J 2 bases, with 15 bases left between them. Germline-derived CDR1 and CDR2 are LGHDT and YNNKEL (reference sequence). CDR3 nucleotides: TGTGCCAGCAGCGGAGCCCCGGGGGTCAACTATGGCTACACCTTC. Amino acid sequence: CASSGAPGVNYGYTF.

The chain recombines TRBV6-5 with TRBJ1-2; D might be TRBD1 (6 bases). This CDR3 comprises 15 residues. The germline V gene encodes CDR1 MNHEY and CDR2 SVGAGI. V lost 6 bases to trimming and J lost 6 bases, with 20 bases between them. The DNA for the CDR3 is TGTGCCAGCAGACGACGGGGGGCAGTTTTAGATGGCTACACCTTC. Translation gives CASRRRGAVLDGYTF.

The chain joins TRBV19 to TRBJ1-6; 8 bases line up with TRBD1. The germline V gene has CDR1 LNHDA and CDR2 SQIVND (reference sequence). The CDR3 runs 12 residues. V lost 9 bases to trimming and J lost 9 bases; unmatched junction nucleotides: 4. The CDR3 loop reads CASGQGFSPLHF. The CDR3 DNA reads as TGTGCCAGCGGACAGGGTTTTTCACCCCTCCACTTT.